Listed here are 5 T cell receptor beta chains from one sample, sequenced in a study of T cells in Graves' hyperthyroidism and ophthalmopathy. From RNA transcripts, TCR beta CDR3 regions were amplified. HTBI primers drove first-round RT-PCR of the TCR CDR3. One entry per CDR3 protein, called by TCRdb with MiXCR from the multiplex PCR reads. The sample consists of 490,000 or so distinct CDR3 sequences, around 15% of them appearing once. The specimen sequenced was blood. Receptor source: a woman in her twenties or thirties with Graves' ophthalmopathy.

This clonotype was counted only a few times. The limits of the CDR3 on the DNA are not certain, so only TCRdb's listed CDR3 is given. The rearrangement joins TRBV28 to TRBJ2-7. CDR1 is MDHEN and CDR2 is SYDVKM in the germline V gene. The CDR3 is 20 residues long, counting both termini. This CDR3 reads CASSSSWFHTSGQSSYEQCF.

The chain carries TRBV6-1 and TRBJ2-2, with a weak D call TRBD1 (5 bases). The length of the CDR3 is 12 residues. Deletions cut 11 bases from V and 6 bases from J, with 13 bases between. Germline CDR1 and CDR2: MNHNS and SASEGT. The CDR3 here is CAVRRVAGELFF. CDR3 nucleotide sequence: TGTGCCGTCCGCAGGGTGGCCGGGGAGCTGTTTTTT.

This clonotype was seen many times. The chain employs TRBV6-1 and TRBJ1-2; no reliable D call. The germline V gene has CDR1 MNHNS and CDR2 SASEGT. With 6 bases removed from V and 3 bases from J, the gap between germline ends came to 11 bases. There are 13 residues in the CDR3. The CDR3: CASRVAGDYGYTF. The CDR3 nucleotides read TGTGCCAGCAGAGTGGCAGGAGACTATGGCTACACCTTC.

A remark on this clonotype: A read error may account for a junction end that differs from germline. CDR3 in amino acids: CASSQDPLLAGEKDEQLF. The CDR3 region has the DNA TGTGCCAGCAGCCAAGATCCCTTACTAGCGGGAGAAAAGGATGAGCAGCTCTTC. The chain carries TRBV4-2 and TRBJ2-1; TRBD2 matches at 11 bases. The CDR3 runs to 18 residues. Germline CDR1 is LGHNA and CDR2 is YNFKEQ.

This clonotype showed up just a few times. The rearrangement uses TRBV12-3 or TRBV12-4 and TRBJ2-5; D not resolved. V was clipped by 3 bases and J by 0 bases, with 8 bases between them. CDR3 size: 14 residues. The CDR3 sequence is CASSFGSYQETQYF. CDR3 bases: TGTGCCAGCAGTTTTGGGTCTTACCAAGAGACCCAGTACTTC.